These 14 T cell receptor beta chains came from one sample sequenced in a study of T-cell reconstitution after alpha-beta-depleted transplantation in children. Unique molecular identifiers were used in preparing the TCRbeta library. A single record per CDR3 protein comes from TCRdb applying MiXCR to the PCR reads. The sample contains around 380,000 distinct CDR3 sequences, 11% of which appear only once. This specimen was PBMCs from the stem cell graft donor, taken from the stem cell graft. The source of these receptors is a human donor who donated a stem cell graft to a child with acute myeloid leukemia.

This clonotype was seen ten or more times. This sequence joins TRBV7-9 and TRBJ2-1, with 8 bases aligning to TRBD2. CDR1 SEHNR and CDR2 FQNEAQ come from the germline V gene (reference sequence). Trimming removed 9 bases from V and 6 bases from J; junction bases left unmatched: 16. The CDR3 totals 16 residues. CDR3 in amino acids: CASKNKPGLGGNEQFF. In DNA, the CDR3 is TGTGCCAGTAAAAACAAACCGGGACTAGGAGGCAATGAGCAGTTCTTC.

This clonotype was recorded a few times. The V call is TRBV15, the J call TRBJ2-3; D ambiguous. The germline V and J ends were trimmed by 0 bases and 4 bases, with 8 bases remaining between them. This CDR3 comprises 14 residues. Per the germline V gene, CDR1 is LNHNV and CDR2 is YYDKDF (reference sequence). For the CDR3, the DNA is TGTGCCACCAGCAGAGATGTCAAAGCAGATACGCAGTATTTT. It encodes CATSRDVKADTQYF. The full variable domain, completed using reference TRBV15 and TRBJ2-3, is DAMVIQNPRYQVTQFGKPVTLSCSQTLNHNVMYWYQQKSSQAPKLLFHYYDKDFNNEADTPDNFQSRRPNTSFCFLDIRSPGLGDTAMYLCATSRDVKADTQYFGPGTRLTVL.

This clonotype was seen ten or more times. The chain has TRBV7-8 and TRBJ2-5; D not certain. This CDR3 is built from 15 residues. Trimming removed 0 bases from V and 4 bases from J, with 12 bases in between. Germline CDR1 reads SGHVS; CDR2 reads FQNEAQ. The CDR3 DNA is TGTGCCAGCAGCTTAGCAGAAGGTCGACCAGAGACCCAGTACTTC. Its translation: CASSLAEGRPETQYF.

This clonotype was counted at least ten times. The chain carries TRBV6-4 and TRBJ2-1, with 9 bases fitting TRBD2. CDR1 is MRHNA, CDR2 SNTAGT, per germline. The CDR3 length is 15 residues. V lost 2 bases, J lost 6 bases, and 5 bases stayed unmatched. The CDR3 bases are TGTGCCAGCAGTGACGGGGCGGGAGGGGGCAATGAGCAGTTCTTC. Its protein is CASSDGAGGGNEQFF.

The chain joins TRBV3-1 to TRBJ1-1; the D gene is possibly TRBD1 (5 bases). Between the trimmed V and J ends, which lost 3 bases and 7 bases, there was a span of 12 bases. The CDR3 covers 13 residues. Germline V CDR1 and CDR2: LGHDT, YNNKEL (reference sequence). CDR3 amino acids: CASSQHLDSEAFF. The CDR3 nucleotides read TGTGCCAGCAGCCAGCACCTTGACAGTGAAGCTTTCTTT.

This clonotype has a count of ten or more. The gene calls are TRBV28 and TRBJ1-2; D not certain. Trimming removed 2 bases at V and 5 bases at J, with 9 bases between. Germline CDR1 reads MDHEN; CDR2 reads SYDVKM. CDR3 length: 13 residues. The CDR3 region is CASSLPGWYGYTF. CDR3 nucleotides: TGTGCCAGCAGTTTACCGGGATGGTATGGCTACACCTTC.

This clonotype was counted ten times or more. This sequence joins TRBV12-3 or TRBV12-4 and TRBJ2-3; the match to TRBD2 covers 9 bases. The CDR3 is made up of 15 amino acids. The ends lost 2 bases at V and 2 bases at J; junction bases unmatched: 2. The CDR3 loop reads CASSLLAGVTDTQYF. The CDR3 nucleotides are TGTGCCAGCAGTTTATTAGCGGGGGTCACAGATACGCAGTATTTT.

This clonotype has a handful of counts. The V call is TRBV7-6, the J call TRBJ2-7; D gene ambiguous. Germline CDR1 reads SGHVS; CDR2 reads FNYEAQ. The CDR3 has 13 amino acids. V was clipped by 4 bases and J by 6 bases, with 13 bases between them. Here the CDR3 DNA reads TGTGCCAGCAGCTCAACCTGGGATGGCGAGCAGTACGTC. Its protein product is CASSSTWDGEQYV.

The table lists this clonotype with a few counts. The chain employs TRBV20-1 and TRBJ1-5; the D is unclear. Per the germline V gene, CDR1 is DFQATT and CDR2 is SNEGSKA (reference sequence). The CDR3 runs to 13 residues. The V end was cut by 0 bases, the J end by 3 bases, with 6 bases between. CDR3 sequence reads: CSAREQNNQPQHF. In DNA form, the CDR3 reads TGCAGTGCTAGAGAACAGAACAATCAGCCCCAGCATTTT.

This chain uses TRBV19 with TRBJ2-7; D uncertain. The CDR3 contains 15 residues. V was trimmed by 5 bases and J by 3 bases, leaving 17 bases between them. Per the germline V gene, CDR1 is LNHDA and CDR2 is SQIVND (reference sequence). The CDR3 sequence is CASSEPSGTLYEQYF. CDR3 DNA: TGTGCCAGTAGTGAACCCTCGGGCACCCTCTACGAGCAGTACTTC.

The V call is TRBV6-6, the J call TRBJ1-2; D gene ambiguous. Germline values: CDR1 MNHNY, CDR2 SVGAGI (reference sequence). This CDR3 has 11 residues. Trimming removed 8 bases at V and 4 bases at J, with 8 bases between. In DNA form, the CDR3 reads TGTGCCAGCGGTACAGTCTATGGCTACACCTTC. Protein sequence: CASGTVYGYTF.

This clonotype has just a few counts. V and J are TRBV6-5 and TRBJ1-6, with 8 bases aligning to TRBD1. The J segment lost 10 bases and the V segment lost 2 bases, leaving 7 bases of the junction unmatched. The CDR3 contains 15 residues. Germline V lookup: CDR1 MNHEY, CDR2 SVGAGI. The CDR3: CASSYEGQGRSPLHF. CDR3 in DNA: TGTGCCAGCAGTTACGAAGGACAGGGCAGATCACCCCTCCACTTT.

At least ten counts were recorded for this clonotype. The chain couples TRBV4-1 to TRBJ1-6, with a tentative D call TRBD1 (6 bases). CDR1 MGHRA and CDR2 YSYEKL come from the germline V gene. V was shortened by 0 bases and J by 8 bases, with 14 bases between the two germline ends. This CDR3 has 16 amino acids. This chain's CDR3 is CASSQDDRSNYSPLHF. Here the CDR3 DNA reads TGCGCCAGCAGCCAAGATGACAGGTCAAATTATTCACCCCTCCACTTT.

This clonotype has just a few counts. The chain combines TRBV20-1 with TRBJ2-3, with 7 bases identical to TRBD1. Germline lookup yields CDR1 DFQATT and CDR2 SNEGSKA (reference sequence). With V trimmed by 6 bases and J by 2 bases, 8 bases remained unmatched. The CDR3 extends over 14 amino acids. The CDR3 bases are TGCAGTGCCGAAGGGACAGCTTACACAGATACGCAGTATTTT. Translation gives CSAEGTAYTDTQYF.